This entry features one T cell receptor beta chain sequence. Which antigen it targets is not known. No much larger clone exists at a distance of one base, and base qualities are not known. High-throughput TCR beta sequencing profiled peripheral blood CD8+ and CD4+ T cells from healthy donors, Susac syndrome patients and multiple sclerosis patients. The Susac syndrome patients fulfilled recently defined diagnostic criteria for either definite or probable disease. Bulk CD8+ and CD4+ T cells were purified magnetically by negative isolation, whereas CD8+ TEMRA cells were enriched by FACS. Blood was collected in EDTA tubes and processed within 24 hours, with PBMCs isolated through density gradient centrifugation. PBMCs intended for TCR sequencing were frozen in liquid nitrogen and were later thawed in a 37 degrees C water bath. Purity of sorted or isolated CD4+, CD8+ and CD8+ TEMRA cells was at least 90%.

The data derive from a study of CD8 T cells in Susac syndrome (dated by TCRdb to the late 2010s). Some background on the complete study: Among the sequenced Susac syndrome patients, more than five had clinically active disease and roughly eight were in clinical remission. Repertoire sequencing was used to test whether CD8+ T cell activation and differentiation in Susac syndrome was antigen driven. Susac syndrome patients were therapy-naive, on corticosteroids (some also receiving IVIg), or on IVIg alone at blood withdrawal.

RNA was extracted using the RNeasy kit, and roughly 0.45 to 1 ug of the RNA was reverse transcribed with random hexamers. The immunoSEQ multiplex PCR assay, covering 54 Vbeta and 13 Jbeta segments, was used to amplify TCR beta CDR3 regions. Bias from PCR amplification was corrected by using a synthetic template baseline for primer optimization and for computational correction. The paper's processing steps were these. Reads were annotated to V, D and J genes per IMGT and analyzed with immunoSEQ Analyzer, keeping only productive sequences. To calculate clonality, Shannon entropy was normalized by log2 of the number of productive unique sequences and then subtracted from one. For each patient and control, public and private clones were evaluated among the 100 most prevalent clones. Clones were defined as Susac-specific if absent from the healthy and MS cohorts, from around 1,000 published viral clones and from other ImmuneACCESS disease sequences. TCRdb reprocessed the public reads (quality trimming at Q25 with fastp, clone calling with MiXCR) and kept in-frame beta chains. Rows matching on CDR3 protein sequence are summarized as one entry with the most common DNA and genes. In this record, the V and J calls reflect TCRdb's handling and not the investigators' own analysis. For this sample the table gives roughly 150,000 distinct CDR3 sequences, of which approximately 95% were detected only once. The ten most abundant clones make up 0.16% of the sample.

The CDR3 contains 14 residues, cysteine and phenylalanine counted. The read is trimmed to its CDR3 DNA, 42 bases read in frame from base 1. According to the germline V gene, CDR1 reads SGHTA and CDR2 reads FQGNSA. V is clipped by 1 base and J by 5 bases, and the sequence between their germline boundaries is 11 bases long. Broader findings and caveats from the paper: The study acknowledged that relatively few individuals were included in the TCR sequencing and HLA analysis. No clonal expansion was detected in the CD4+ T cell repertoire of Susac syndrome patients.

The source material was CD4+ T cells from PBMCs. The chain is encoded by TRBV7-2 joined to TRBJ1-2; the D gene is unclear. This TCR was sampled from a human donor with Susac syndrome. The DNA is as follows: TGTGCCAGCAGCTTAGGGTTGACCGGTTATGGCTACACCTTC. Its protein is CASSLGLTGYGYTF.